One sample yielded the 16 T cell receptor beta chains listed below, sequenced in a study of blood T cell repertoires in COVID-19. The repertoire was sequenced with immunoSEQ multiplex PCR; TCRdb's copy has only in-frame clones and lacks some. The sample holds approximately 290,000 clones, roughly 90% seen once. The sample was peripheral blood. Every receptor here comes from a man aged 30-40 years with acute or convalescent COVID-19.

The J gene is TRBJ1-1, the V gene TRBV19; D unclear. Trimming left V 3 bases short and J 2 bases short, with 13 bases between. The CDR3 has 15 residues. Germline V gives CDR1 LNHDA, CDR2 SQIVND (reference sequence). The CDR3 DNA is TGTGCCAGTAGTATTCGTGGGCAGGCTAACACTGAAGCTTTCTTT. This gives the protein CASSIRGQANTEAFF. Combining the CDR3 with reference TRBV19 and TRBJ1-1 gives the whole variable domain DGGITQSPKYLFRKEGQNVTLSCEQNLNHDAMYWYRQDPGQGLRLIYYSQIVNDFQKGDIAEGYSVSREKKESFPLTVTSAQKNPTAFYLCASSIRGQANTEAFFGQGTRLTVV.

This chain links TRBV19 with TRBJ1-1; perhaps TRBD1 as D (5 bases). Germline values: CDR1 LNHDA, CDR2 SQIVND (reference sequence). V was pared by 7 bases and J by 5 bases, with 20 bases between. This CDR3 has 15 residues. The CDR3 bases are TGTGCCAGTACCTCTCCCGGGGGGGTTCGGACTGAAGCTTTCTTT. It yields the protein CASTSPGGVRTEAFF.

CDR3: CASSLSGAIEAFF. CDR3 sequence (DNA): TGTGCCAGCAGTTTATCAGGGGCGATTGAAGCTTTCTTT. The chain carries TRBV12-3 or TRBV12-4 and TRBJ1-1, with TRBD1 as a possible D gene (6 bases). The CDR3 spans 13 residues. V gave up 2 bases and J gave up 7 bases, with 11 bases separating them.

This chain links TRBV28 with TRBJ2-5; TRBD2 aligns across 8 bases. This CDR3 comprises 14 residues. CDR1 and CDR2 (germline): MDHEN, SYDVKM. J was trimmed by 2 bases and V by 9 bases; bases with no gene match: 8. CDR3 DNA sequence: TGTGCCAGTTCACCGGGGGGGGCGCAAGAGACCCAGTACTTC. It specifies CASSPGGAQETQYF.

The CDR3 loop is CASRRLAGGSYNEQFF. CDR3 coding DNA: TGTGCCAGCAGAAGACTAGCGGGAGGGTCCTACAATGAGCAGTTCTTC. This chain joins TRBV7-8 and TRBJ2-1, with 14 positions matching TRBD2. The CDR3 covers 16 residues. Germline V gene data show CDR1 as SGHVS and CDR2 as FQNEAQ. The ends lost 6 bases at V and 1 base at J; junction bases unmatched: 2.

The rearrangement links TRBV7-3 to TRBJ2-3; TRBD1 aligns across 8 bases. Germline trimming cut 5 bases from V and 4 bases from J; bases unmatched to any gene: 8. There are 15 residues in the CDR3. From germline, CDR1 is SGHTA and CDR2 FQGTGA. In DNA, the CDR3 is TGTGCCAGCAGCCCCGGGCAGGGGGCGGCAGATACGCAGTATTTT. Protein sequence: CASSPGQGAADTQYF.

The chain is built from TRBV28 and TRBJ2-3; 7 positions match TRBD2. Germline CDR1 is MDHEN and CDR2 is SYDVKM. The length of the CDR3 is 15 residues. V gave up 5 bases and J gave up 3 bases; unmatched junction bases: 8. The CDR3 loop reads CASSPDLAATDTQYF. The CDR3 bases are TGTGCCAGCAGTCCGGATCTAGCGGCGACAGATACGCAGTATTTT.

The V gene is TRBV27, the J gene TRBJ1-1, with 9 bases lining up with TRBD1. J gave up 3 bases and V 8 bases, and 10 bases lay outside the gene matches. CDR3 length: 15 amino acids. Germline CDR1 MNHEY, CDR2 SMNVEV (reference sequence). CDR3 amino acids: CASGSRTGAHTEAFF. CDR3 in DNA: TGTGCCAGCGGCTCACGGACAGGGGCCCACACTGAAGCTTTCTTT.

The chain combines TRBV27 with TRBJ2-7; maybe TRBD1 (6 bases). In germline, CDR1 is MNHEY, CDR2 SMNVEV (reference sequence). V lost 5 bases to trimming and J lost 5 bases, with 16 bases between them. This CDR3 has 14 amino acids. DNA of the CDR3: TGTGCCAGCAGTCTTACCCCCGAGGGGGACGAGCAGTACTTC. Protein sequence: CASSLTPEGDEQYF.

This chain links TRBV28 with TRBJ1-6; TRBD1 might be the D (5 bases). With 6 bases removed from V and 5 bases from J, the gap between germline ends came to 17 bases. The germline CDR1 and CDR2 sequences are MDHEN and SYDVKM. This CDR3 has 16 residues. Written as DNA, the CDR3 is TGTGCCAGCAGGGACACAGGTCTCGTCCATAATTCACCCCTCCACTTT. This encodes CASRDTGLVHNSPLHF.

The chain joins TRBV21-1 to TRBJ1-2. TRBV21-1 is labeled a pseudogene. CDR3 length: 14 residues. CDR3 sequence: CASSIPRGGYGYTF. The CDR3 coding sequence is TGTGCCAGCAGCATCCCCCGGGGGGGCTATGGCTACACCTTC.

The chain carries TRBV30 and TRBJ2-1; the match to TRBD1 covers 8 bases. CDR1 is GTSNPN, CDR2 SVGIG, per germline (reference sequence). CDR3 length: 13 amino acids. J gave up 4 bases and V 5 bases, and 4 bases lay outside the gene matches. CDR3: CAWGTGLYNEQFF. Here the CDR3 DNA reads TGTGCCTGGGGGACAGGTCTATACAATGAGCAGTTCTTC.

This chain uses TRBV5-4 with TRBJ1-2; 8 bases map to TRBD1. The germline gives CDR1 SGHNT, CDR2 YYREEE (reference sequence). CDR3 size: 16 residues. Unmatched junction bases numbered 8, after V lost 0 bases and J lost 4 bases. This chain's CDR3 is CASSLGGRGPVYGYTF. CDR3 DNA: TGTGCCAGCAGCTTGGGTGGCAGGGGGCCGGTCTATGGCTACACCTTC.

The chain uses TRBV19 and TRBJ2-1; D ambiguous. Germline V lookup: CDR1 LNHDA, CDR2 SQIVND (reference sequence). This CDR3 is built from 14 residues. V lost 1 base, J lost 7 bases, and 11 bases lay in between. The CDR3 loop is CASSIVYTNNEQFF. The CDR3 bases are TGTGCCAGTAGTATAGTGTACACAAATAATGAGCAGTTCTTC. The entire variable domain, with the rest obtained from reference TRBV19 and TRBJ2-1, is as follows: DGGITQSPKYLFRKEGQNVTLSCEQNLNHDAMYWYRQDPGQGLRLIYYSQIVNDFQKGDIAEGYSVSREKKESFPLTVTSAQKNPTAFYLCASSIVYTNNEQFFGPGTRLTVL.

The chain combines TRBV13 with TRBJ1-2; D perhaps matches TRBD1 (5 bases). V lost 5 bases to trimming and J lost 1 base, with 17 bases between them. From germline, CDR1 is PRHDT and CDR2 FYEKMQ (reference sequence). The CDR3 has 16 amino acids. In DNA, the CDR3 is TGTGCCAGCAGCCCCCGGGGGGAAGGCAGTAACTATGGCTACACCTTC. Translating it yields CASSPRGEGSNYGYTF. Looking up the rest from reference TRBV13 and TRBJ1-2 gives the full variable domain: AAGVIQSPRHLIKEKRETATLKCYPIPRHDTVYWYQQGPGQDPQFLISFYEKMQSDKGSIPDRFSAQQFSDYHSELNMSSLELGDSALYFCASSPRGEGSNYGYTFGSGTRLTVV.

About this clone: Distinct nucleotide sequences in the sample also encode this CDR3. Here the CDR3 DNA reads TGTGCCAGCAGCTTAGGGCAGGGATACAATGAGCAGTTCTTC. It translates to CASSLGQGYNEQFF. This chain uses TRBV13 with TRBJ2-1, with TRBD1 as a possible D gene (5 bases). V was shortened by 0 bases and J by 4 bases, with 7 bases between the two germline ends. Germline V CDR1 and CDR2: PRHDT, FYEKMQ (reference sequence). This CDR3 has 14 amino acids.